The 27 T cell receptor beta chains below come from one sample, sequenced in a study of shared clonotypes between healthy human individuals. Clones were sequenced by immunoSEQ multiplex PCR, and TCRdb holds only the in-frame ones, with some missing. The table lists about 1 million clones, around 74% of them singletons. Sequencing input: memory CD4+ T cells sorted from blood. The subset is: CD45RA-negative fraction. The receptors originated from a man younger than 35 in good health.

This chain connects TRBV14 to TRBJ1-2; D perhaps matches TRBD1 (5 bases). Germline V gives CDR1 SGHDN, CDR2 FVKESK. V was pared by 0 bases and J by 8 bases, with 28 bases between. CDR3 size: 19 residues. This CDR3 is CASSQDLGRVGAQTRGYTF. The CDR3 DNA reads as TGTGCCAGCAGCCAAGATCTCGGAAGAGTTGGGGCTCAAACCCGGGGCTACACCTTC.

This sequence joins TRBV2 and TRBJ2-3; no clear D. Trimming cost V 8 bases and J 2 bases, with 14 bases left between them. Germline V gene data show CDR1 as SNHLY and CDR2 as FYNNEI. The CDR3 sequence is 14 residues long. CDR3 protein: CASGLLVTTDTQYF. CDR3 DNA sequence: TGTGCCAGCGGGCTGTTGGTCACCACAGATACGCAGTATTTT.

V gene TRBV6-5 combines with J gene TRBJ2-1; D call uncertain. V was shortened by 10 bases and J by 0 bases, with 13 bases between the two germline ends. The CDR3 covers 14 residues. The germline CDR1 and CDR2 sequences are MNHEY and SVGAGI. In DNA form, the CDR3 reads TGTGCCACCCGGCTGTTGAGCTCCTACAATGAGCAGTTCTTC. Protein: CATRLLSSYNEQFF.

This clone is a singleton in its sample. This chain joins TRBV7-2 and TRBJ2-3; a possible D gene is TRBD1 (6 bases). Trimming cost V 3 bases and J 2 bases, with 12 bases left between them. The germline gives CDR1 SGHTA, CDR2 FQGNSA. The CDR3 consists of 15 residues. DNA for the CDR3: TGTGCCAGCAGCTTTTGGGGACAAAACACAGATACGCAGTATTTT. It is translated as CASSFWGQNTDTQYF.

V and J are TRBV5-6 and TRBJ1-5; maybe TRBD1 (6 bases). The CDR3 covers 16 residues. The V end lost 3 bases, the J end lost 4 bases, and 17 bases lay between the germline ends. Germline values: CDR1 SGHDT, CDR2 YYEEEE. The CDR3 reads CASSSSMQGPNQPQHF. The CDR3 nucleotides are TGTGCCAGCAGCTCGTCTATGCAGGGGCCTAATCAGCCCCAGCATTTT. The variable domain in full, with the rest retrieved from reference TRBV5-6 and TRBJ1-5, is DAGVTQSPTHLIKTRGQQVTLRCSPKSGHDTVSWYQQALGQGPQFIFQYYEEEERQRGNFPDRFSGHQFPNYSSELNVNALLLGDSALYLCASSSSMQGPNQPQHFGDGTRLSIL.

As to this clone: Other DNA sequences of this sample code for an identical CDR3. The gene calls are TRBV7-2 and TRBJ1-3; the D gene is possibly TRBD1 (6 bases). Per the germline V gene, CDR1 is SGHTA and CDR2 is FQGNSA. The CDR3 consists of 14 residues. The V gene lost 5 bases and the J gene lost 1 base, with 9 bases spanning the gap. The CDR3 protein is CASSRTGSGNTIYF. CDR3 DNA sequence: TGTGCCAGCAGCAGAACAGGGTCTGGAAACACCATATATTTT.

This chain uses TRBV25-1 with TRBJ1-3; the D gene is possibly TRBD1 (6 bases). The germline V gene has CDR1 MGHDK and CDR2 SYGVNS. Trimming removed 3 bases at V and 2 bases at J, with 8 bases between. The CDR3 contains 14 residues. The chain's CDR3 is CASSDGGPGNTIYF. The CDR3 nucleotides are TGTGCCAGCAGTGACGGGGGGCCTGGAAACACCATATATTTT.

Comments on this clone: At the DNA level, this CDR3 is encoded by other sequences in the same sample as well. The V and J genes are TRBV7-2 and TRBJ1-2; D call uncertain. The V gene lost 4 bases and the J gene lost 4 bases, with 10 bases spanning the gap. CDR1 and CDR2 from the germline V gene are SGHTA and FQGNSA. The CDR3 consists of 13 residues. In DNA, the CDR3 is TGTGCCAGCAGCTCCGGACGCATCTATGGCTACACCTTC. Protein sequence: CASSSGRIYGYTF. Together with reference TRBV7-2 and TRBJ1-2, the CDR3 gives the full variable domain: GAGVSQSPSNKVTEKGKDVELRCDPISGHTALYWYRQSLGQGLEFLIYFQGNSAPDKSGLPSDRFSAERTGGSVSTLTIQRTQQEDSAVYLCASSSGRIYGYTFGSGTRLTVV.

This chain's CDR3 is CASRREDRGQNSPLHF. CDR3 DNA: TGTGCCAGCAGGCGGGAGGACAGGGGCCAGAATTCACCCCTCCACTTT. The J gene is TRBJ1-6, the V gene TRBV27; 9 nucleotides agree with TRBD1. Germline V gives CDR1 MNHEY, CDR2 SMNVEV (reference sequence). Trimming took 6 bases from V and 7 from J; bases not matched to a gene: 10. The CDR3 loop spans 16 amino acids.

V usage is TRBV21-1 and J usage is TRBJ2-7; the D call in the table, TRBD1, was not verified against the DNA. TRBV21-1 is designated a pseudogene. The CDR3 is 12 amino acids. DNA for the CDR3: TGTGCCAGCGCTCAGGGGGCCTACGAGCAGTACTTC. Amino acid sequence: CASAQGAYEQYF.

This chain connects TRBV6-5 to TRBJ1-6; 10 bases are shared with TRBD1. CDR1 and CDR2 from the germline V gene are MNHEY and SVGAGI. V trimming: 0 bases; J trimming: 9 bases; junction bases outside the gene matches: 5. This CDR3 is 16 amino acids long. CDR3 sequence: CASSYSKGDRGSPLHF. The CDR3 coding sequence is TGTGCCAGCAGTTACTCGAAAGGGGACAGGGGTTCACCCCTCCACTTT.

This chain connects TRBV7-9 to TRBJ2-7, with 8 bases matching TRBD1. The CDR3 runs 16 residues. Germline V gives CDR1 SEHNR, CDR2 FQNEAQ (reference sequence). V trimming: 0 bases; J trimming: 0 bases; junction bases outside the gene matches: 4. CDR3 protein: CASSLATGQGSYEQYF. The CDR3 region has the DNA TGTGCCAGCAGCTTAGCGACCGGACAGGGCTCCTACGAGCAGTACTTC. The whole variable domain, remainder taken from reference TRBV7-9 and TRBJ2-7, is DTGVSQNPRHKITKRGQNVTFRCDPISEHNRLYWYRQTLGQGPEFLTYFQNEAQLEKSRLLSDRFSAERPKGSFSTLEIQRTEQGDSAMYLCASSLATGQGSYEQYFGPGTRLTVT.

The gene calls are TRBV29-1 and TRBJ2-2; the D gene is possibly TRBD1 (6 bases). Trimming shortened V by 7 bases and J by 4 bases, and 13 bases separated the two germline ends. This CDR3 is built from 13 residues. CDR1 and CDR2 from the germline V gene are SQVTM and ANQGSEA. CDR3 sequence reads: CSARDTSTGELFF. In nucleotides, the CDR3 is TGCAGCGCCAGGGACACATCCACCGGGGAGCTGTTTTTT.

V gene TRBV6-1 combines with J gene TRBJ2-7, with D unresolved. Looked up from germline, CDR1 is MNHNS and CDR2 is SASEGT. CDR3 size: 13 residues. The V and J ends lost 8 bases and 0 bases respectively, with 11 bases between them. The CDR3 DNA is TGTGCCAGCGGAACCCCCGACTCCTACGAGCAGTACTTC. Translation gives CASGTPDSYEQYF.

This clone was detected only a few times. The chain is built from TRBV5-5 and TRBJ2-1; 9 nucleotides match TRBD1. This CDR3 region has 15 residues. The V gene's germline CDR1 is SGHKS and CDR2 YYEKEE (reference sequence). The trim removed 3 bases at V and 5 bases at J, leaving 6 bases unmatched. The CDR3 nucleotides read TGTGCCAGCAGCTCCGGGACAGGGTTCAACAATGAGCAGTTCTTC. Translation: CASSSGTGFNNEQFF.

This clone showed up just a few times. The same CDR3 can be traced to other DNA sequences in this sample. The chain joins TRBV6-1 to TRBJ1-5; D is perhaps TRBD1 (5 bases). Trimming took off 0 bases at V and 2 bases at J, with 5 bases between the two ends. This CDR3 comprises 14 residues. Per germline, CDR1 MNHNS and CDR2 SASEGT. This CDR3 is CASSEAGRNQPQHF. The DNA of the CDR3 is TGTGCCAGCAGTGAAGCGGGGCGCAATCAGCCCCAGCATTTT.

The CDR3 protein is CASSPWTENTEAFF. The CDR3 DNA reads TGTGCCAGCAGCCCATGGACAGAGAACACTGAAGCTTTCTTT. The rearrangement joins TRBV5-5 to TRBJ1-1, with D tentatively TRBD1 (6 bases). The CDR3 extends over 14 amino acids. Germline-derived CDR1 and CDR2 are SGHKS and YYEKEE (reference sequence). Trimming took off 4 bases at V and 1 base at J, with 11 bases between the two ends.

V usage is TRBV7-2 and J usage is TRBJ1-3, with 7 bases that match TRBD1. Germline loops: CDR1 SGHTA, CDR2 FQGNSA. V was pared by 2 bases and J by 0 bases, with 13 bases of the junction left unmatched. The CDR3 contains 19 residues. CDR3 bases: TGTGCCAGCAGCTTAAAAACATCGACAGGGATTCACTCTGGAAACACCATATATTTT. It codes for CASSLKTSTGIHSGNTIYF.

The chain employs TRBV6-6 and TRBJ1-2, with 7 positions matching TRBD1. This CDR3 is 14 amino acids long. Trimming at V came to 7 bases and at J to 5 bases, leaving 10 bases not matched to a gene. Germline V gene sequence: CDR1 MNHNY, CDR2 SVGAGI (reference sequence). CDR3 in DNA: TGTGCCAGCAATGGCGGGGGGACAGATTATGGCTACACCTTC. Amino acids: CASNGGGTDYGYTF.

The sample holds one count of this clone. The chain links TRBV7-9 to TRBJ2-1; no clear D. Germline values: CDR1 SEHNR, CDR2 FQNEAQ (reference sequence). The CDR3 consists of 15 residues. V was cut by 3 bases and J by 9 bases, with 18 bases left in between. As DNA, the CDR3 is TGTGCCAGCAGCTTTAGTCCCCTCAGTCAATCTGAGCAGTTCTTC. Its protein is CASSFSPLSQSEQFF.

The chain employs TRBV19 and TRBJ1-2; D ambiguous. From germline, CDR1 is LNHDA and CDR2 SQIVND (reference sequence). V lost 4 bases, J lost 3 bases, and 15 bases lay in between. CDR3 length equals 15 residues. The chain's CDR3 is CASSSKRDGYYGYTF. The CDR3 region has the DNA TGTGCCAGTAGTAGCAAGAGAGACGGGTACTATGGCTACACCTTC.

The J gene is TRBJ2-2, the V gene TRBV6-5; the D is unclear. Per the germline V gene, CDR1 is MNHEY and CDR2 is SVGAGI. V lost 7 bases and J 7 bases, leaving 13 bases between the germline ends. This CDR3 comprises 13 residues. CDR3 sequence: CASINEWGGELFF. The CDR3 nucleotides are TGTGCCAGCATCAACGAGTGGGGCGGGGAGCTGTTTTTT.

This chain uses TRBV5-1 with TRBJ2-2; 7 nucleotides align to TRBD2. The V and J ends lost 1 base and 6 bases, in that order; junction bases with no gene match: 3. This CDR3 comprises 14 residues. Germline V gene sequence: CDR1 SGHRS, CDR2 YFSETQ. CDR3 in amino acids: CASSLRLAAGELFF. The CDR3 bases are TGCGCCAGCAGCTTGAGGCTAGCGGCCGGGGAGCTGTTTTTT.

The chain is built from TRBV2 and TRBJ2-1; 8 bases match TRBD1. The CDR3 is 14 residues long. The V and J ends lost 6 bases and 5 bases, in that order; junction bases with no gene match: 6. Germline V lookup: CDR1 SNHLY, CDR2 FYNNEI. The CDR3 region is CASSGQGGHNEQFF. The CDR3 DNA reads TGTGCCAGCAGCGGACAGGGTGGTCACAATGAGCAGTTCTTC.

This clone was found a few times. The chain recombines TRBV11-3 with TRBJ2-7, with no clear D. The CDR3 totals 13 residues. Per the germline V gene, CDR1 is SGHNT and CDR2 is YENEEA. V shed 1 base and J shed 2 bases, with 6 bases lying between them. The CDR3: CASSLASTYEQYF. CDR3 coding DNA: TGTGCCAGCAGCTTAGCGTCCACCTACGAGCAGTACTTC.

This rearrangement joins TRBV27 to TRBJ2-2; D unresolved. V lost 5 bases to trimming and J lost 6 bases, with 7 bases between them. The CDR3 is made up of 12 amino acids. Germline CDR1 MNHEY, CDR2 SMNVEV (reference sequence). The CDR3 reads CASSPRPGELFF. Here the CDR3 DNA reads TGTGCCAGCAGTCCCCGGCCCGGGGAGCTGTTTTTT.

The table lists this clone with a few counts. The same CDR3 can be traced to other DNA sequences in this sample. This rearrangement joins TRBV30 to TRBJ2-7; D ambiguous. Germline CDR1 and CDR2: GTSNPN and SVGIG (reference sequence). V was pared by 4 bases and J by 0 bases, with 4 bases between. This CDR3 is 11 amino acids long. CDR3 DNA: TGTGCCTGGACTAGCTCCTACGAGCAGTACTTC. Translating gives CAWTSSYEQYF.